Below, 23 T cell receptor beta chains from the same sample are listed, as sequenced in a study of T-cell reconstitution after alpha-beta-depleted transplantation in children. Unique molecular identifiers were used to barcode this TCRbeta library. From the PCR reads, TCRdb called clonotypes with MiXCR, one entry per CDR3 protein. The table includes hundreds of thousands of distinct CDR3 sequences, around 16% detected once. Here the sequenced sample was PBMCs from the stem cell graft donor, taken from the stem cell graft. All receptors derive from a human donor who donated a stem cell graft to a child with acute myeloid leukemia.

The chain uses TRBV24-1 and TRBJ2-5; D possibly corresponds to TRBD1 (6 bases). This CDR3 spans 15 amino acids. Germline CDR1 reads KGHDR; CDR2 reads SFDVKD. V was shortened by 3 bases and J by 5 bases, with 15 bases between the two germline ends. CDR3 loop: CATSDMDSLRETQYF. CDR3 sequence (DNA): TGTGCCACCAGTGATATGGACAGTTTACGGGAGACCCAGTACTTC.

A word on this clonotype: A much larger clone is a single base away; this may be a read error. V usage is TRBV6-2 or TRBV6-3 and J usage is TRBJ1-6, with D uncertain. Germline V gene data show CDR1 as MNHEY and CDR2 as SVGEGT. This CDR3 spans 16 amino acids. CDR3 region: CSSSYIGDIQNSPLHF. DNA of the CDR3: TGTTCCAGCAGTTACATCGGGGATATACAGAATTCACCCCTCCACTTT.

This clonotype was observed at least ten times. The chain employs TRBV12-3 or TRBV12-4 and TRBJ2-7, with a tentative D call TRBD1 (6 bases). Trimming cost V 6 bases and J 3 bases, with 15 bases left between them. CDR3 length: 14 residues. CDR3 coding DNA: TGTGCCAGCAGCCACGAGGGACACAGCTACGAGCAGTACTTC. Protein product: CASSHEGHSYEQYF.

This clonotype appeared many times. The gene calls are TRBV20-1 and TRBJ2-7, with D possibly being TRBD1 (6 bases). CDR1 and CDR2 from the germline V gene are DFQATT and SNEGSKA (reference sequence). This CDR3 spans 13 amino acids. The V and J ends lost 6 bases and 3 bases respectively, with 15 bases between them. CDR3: CSAQDRAFYEQYF. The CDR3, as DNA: TGCAGTGCCCAGGACAGAGCCTTCTACGAGCAGTACTTC.

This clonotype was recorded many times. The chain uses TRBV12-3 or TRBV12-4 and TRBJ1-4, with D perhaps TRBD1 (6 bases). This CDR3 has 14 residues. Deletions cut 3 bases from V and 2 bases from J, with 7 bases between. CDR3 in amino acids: CASSLDSTNEKLFF. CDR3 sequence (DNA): TGTGCCAGCAGTTTGGACAGCACTAATGAAAAACTGTTTTTT.

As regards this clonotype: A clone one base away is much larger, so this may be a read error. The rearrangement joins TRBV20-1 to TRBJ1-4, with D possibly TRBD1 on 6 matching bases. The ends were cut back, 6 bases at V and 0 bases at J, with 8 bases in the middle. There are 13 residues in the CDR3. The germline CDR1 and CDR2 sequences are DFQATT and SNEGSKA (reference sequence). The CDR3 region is CSAYRATNEKLFF. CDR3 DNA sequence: TGCAGTGCGTACAGGGCAACTAATGAAAAACTGTTTTTT.

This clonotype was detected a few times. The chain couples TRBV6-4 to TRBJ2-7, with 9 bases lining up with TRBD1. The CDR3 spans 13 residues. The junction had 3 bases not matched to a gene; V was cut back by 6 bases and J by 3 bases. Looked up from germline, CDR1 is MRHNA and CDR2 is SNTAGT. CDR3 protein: CASRGQGVYEQYV. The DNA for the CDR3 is TGTGCCAGCAGGGGACAGGGTGTCTACGAGCAGTACGTC.

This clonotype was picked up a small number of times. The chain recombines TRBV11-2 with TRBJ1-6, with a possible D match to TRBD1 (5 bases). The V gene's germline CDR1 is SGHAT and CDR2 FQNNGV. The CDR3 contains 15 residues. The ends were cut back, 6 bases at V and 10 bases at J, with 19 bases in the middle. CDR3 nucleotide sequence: TGTGCCAGCAGTCGTCCGGGGACTGCACCATCACCCCTCCACTTT. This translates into CASSRPGTAPSPLHF.

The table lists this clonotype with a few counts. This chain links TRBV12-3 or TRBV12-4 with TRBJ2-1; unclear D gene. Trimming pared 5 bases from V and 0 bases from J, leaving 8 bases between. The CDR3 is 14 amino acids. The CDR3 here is CASSTAGSYNEQFF. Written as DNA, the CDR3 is TGTGCCAGCAGTACCGCCGGCTCCTACAATGAGCAGTTCTTC.

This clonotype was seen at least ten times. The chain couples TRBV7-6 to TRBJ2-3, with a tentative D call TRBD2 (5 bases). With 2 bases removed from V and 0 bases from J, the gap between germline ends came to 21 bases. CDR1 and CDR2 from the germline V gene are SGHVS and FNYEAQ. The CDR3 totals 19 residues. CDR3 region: CASSLPRSGEETSTDTQYF. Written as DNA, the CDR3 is TGTGCCAGCAGCTTACCCAGGAGCGGCGAGGAAACTAGCACAGATACGCAGTATTTT.

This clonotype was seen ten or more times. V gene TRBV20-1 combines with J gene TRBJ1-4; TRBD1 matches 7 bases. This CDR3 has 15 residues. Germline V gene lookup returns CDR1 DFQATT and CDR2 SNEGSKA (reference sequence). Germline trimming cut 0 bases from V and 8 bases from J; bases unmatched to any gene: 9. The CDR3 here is CSARDRQGTGEKLFF. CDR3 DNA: TGCAGTGCTAGAGACCGACAGGGTACAGGAGAAAAACTGTTTTTT.

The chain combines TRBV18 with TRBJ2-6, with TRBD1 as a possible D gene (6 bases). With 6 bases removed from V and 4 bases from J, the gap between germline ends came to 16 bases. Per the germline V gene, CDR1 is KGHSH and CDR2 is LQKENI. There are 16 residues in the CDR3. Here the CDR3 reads CASSQNQGPGANVLTF. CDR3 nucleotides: TGTGCCAGCTCCCAGAACCAGGGGCCCGGGGCCAACGTCCTGACTTTC.

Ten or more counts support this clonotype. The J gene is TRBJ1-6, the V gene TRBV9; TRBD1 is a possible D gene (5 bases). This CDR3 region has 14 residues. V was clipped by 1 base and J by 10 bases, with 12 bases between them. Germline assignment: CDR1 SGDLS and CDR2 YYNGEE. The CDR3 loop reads CASSVSGRDSPLHF. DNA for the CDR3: TGTGCCAGCAGCGTAAGTGGCAGGGACTCACCCCTCCACTTT.

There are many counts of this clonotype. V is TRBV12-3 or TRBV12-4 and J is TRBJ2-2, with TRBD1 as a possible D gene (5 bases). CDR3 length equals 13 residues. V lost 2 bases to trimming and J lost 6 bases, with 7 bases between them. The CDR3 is CASSLFRAGELFF. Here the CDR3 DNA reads TGTGCCAGCAGTTTATTCAGGGCCGGGGAGCTGTTTTTT.

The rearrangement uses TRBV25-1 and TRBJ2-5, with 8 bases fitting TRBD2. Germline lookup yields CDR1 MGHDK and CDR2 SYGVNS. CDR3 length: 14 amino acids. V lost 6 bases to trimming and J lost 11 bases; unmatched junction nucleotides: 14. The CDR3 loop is CASSAGLAFTSQYF. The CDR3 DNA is TGTGCCAGCAGCGCTGGACTAGCTTTCACGTCTCAGTACTTC. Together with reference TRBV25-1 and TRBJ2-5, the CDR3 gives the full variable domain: EADIYQTPRYLVIGTGKKITLECSQTMGHDKMYWYQQDPGMELHLIHYSYGVNSTEKGDLSSESTVSRIRTEHFPLTLESARPSHTSQYLCASSAGLAFTSQYFGPGTRLLVL.

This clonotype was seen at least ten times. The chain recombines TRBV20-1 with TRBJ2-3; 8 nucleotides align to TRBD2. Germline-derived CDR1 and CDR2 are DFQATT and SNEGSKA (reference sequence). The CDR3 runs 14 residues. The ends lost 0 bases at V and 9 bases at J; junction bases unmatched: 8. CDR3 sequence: CSARDRPSGSTQYF. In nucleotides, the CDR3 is TGCAGTGCTAGAGATAGGCCTAGCGGGTCGACGCAGTATTTT.

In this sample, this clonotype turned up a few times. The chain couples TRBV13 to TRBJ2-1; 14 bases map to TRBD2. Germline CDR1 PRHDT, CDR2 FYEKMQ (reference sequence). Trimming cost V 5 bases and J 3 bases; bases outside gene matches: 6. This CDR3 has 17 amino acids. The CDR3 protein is CASSPGLAGAFYNEQFF. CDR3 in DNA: TGTGCCAGCAGCCCGGGACTAGCGGGGGCATTCTACAATGAGCAGTTCTTC.

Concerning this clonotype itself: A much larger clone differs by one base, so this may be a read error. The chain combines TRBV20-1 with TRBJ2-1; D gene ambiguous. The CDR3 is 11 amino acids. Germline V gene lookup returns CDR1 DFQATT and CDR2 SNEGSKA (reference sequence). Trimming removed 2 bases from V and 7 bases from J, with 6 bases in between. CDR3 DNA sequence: TGCAGTGCTAGAAAGCTTAATGAGCAGTTCTTC. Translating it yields CSARKLNEQFF.

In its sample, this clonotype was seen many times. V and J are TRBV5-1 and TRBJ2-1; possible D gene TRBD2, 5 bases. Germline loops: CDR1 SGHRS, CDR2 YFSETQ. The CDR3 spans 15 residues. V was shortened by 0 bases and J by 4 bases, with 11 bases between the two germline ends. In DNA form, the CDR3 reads TGCGCCAGCAGCTTGGGGGAGATGCAATACAATGAGCAGTTCTTC. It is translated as CASSLGEMQYNEQFF.

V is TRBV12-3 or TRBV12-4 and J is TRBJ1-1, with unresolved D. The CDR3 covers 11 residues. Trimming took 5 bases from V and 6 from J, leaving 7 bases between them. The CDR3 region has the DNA TGTGCCAGCAGTAGGGTTGCTGAAGCTTTCTTT. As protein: CASSRVAEAFF.

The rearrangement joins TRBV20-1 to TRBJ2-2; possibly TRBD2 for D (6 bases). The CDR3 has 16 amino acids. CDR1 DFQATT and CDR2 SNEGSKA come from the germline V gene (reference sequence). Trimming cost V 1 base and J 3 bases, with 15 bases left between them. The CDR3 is CSARVLGGVDTGELFF. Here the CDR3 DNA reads TGCAGTGCTAGAGTTCTGGGCGGGGTAGACACCGGGGAGCTGTTTTTT.

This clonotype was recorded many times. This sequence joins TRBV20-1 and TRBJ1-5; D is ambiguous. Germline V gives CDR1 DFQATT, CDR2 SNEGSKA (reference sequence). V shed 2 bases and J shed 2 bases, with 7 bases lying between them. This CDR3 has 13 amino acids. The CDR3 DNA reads TGCAGTGCTAGATCTGCGGGCAATCAGCCCCAGCATTTT. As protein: CSARSAGNQPQHF.

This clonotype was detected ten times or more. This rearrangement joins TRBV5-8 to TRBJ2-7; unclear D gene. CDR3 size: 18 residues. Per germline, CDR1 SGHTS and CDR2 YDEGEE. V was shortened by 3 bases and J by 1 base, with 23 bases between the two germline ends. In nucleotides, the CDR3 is TGTGCCAGCAGCTCGGTTATTGTGATGAGGACCCCATCCTACGAGCAGTACGTC. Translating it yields CASSSVIVMRTPSYEQYV.